One and the same sample provided the 10 T cell receptor beta chains below, sequenced in a study of shared clonotypes between healthy human individuals. The method was immunoSEQ multiplex PCR; TCRdb's version includes in-frame clones alone and lacks a portion of them. Of 700,000 or so clones listed, less than 80% are singletons. Sequencing was done on a sample of memory CD4+ T cells sorted from blood. The subset here: CD45RA-negative fraction. The receptors here all came from a woman in her twenties or thirties in good health.

V is TRBV7-9 and J is TRBJ2-2; tentative D call: TRBD2 (6 bases). Germline CDR1 reads SEHNR; CDR2 reads FQNEAQ (reference sequence). V was clipped by 5 bases and J by 7 bases, with 11 bases between them. CDR3 length equals 13 residues. The CDR3 spells CASSPEGGGELFF. The CDR3 region has the DNA TGTGCCAGCAGCCCGGAGGGAGGCGGGGAGCTGTTTTTT.

This chain joins TRBV5-1 and TRBJ1-1, with a weak D call TRBD1 (5 bases). The germline CDR1 and CDR2 sequences are SGHRS and YFSETQ. The V gene lost 6 bases and the J gene lost 4 bases, with 19 bases spanning the gap. The length of the CDR3 is 15 residues. The CDR3 loop reads CASTQGLEFSTEAFF. The CDR3, as DNA: TGCGCCAGCACTCAGGGTCTTGAATTTTCCACTGAAGCTTTCTTT.

V gene TRBV28 combines with J gene TRBJ1-4; the D is unclear. V lost 7 bases, J lost 5 bases, and 14 bases lay in between. The CDR3 consists of 14 residues. Germline loops: CDR1 MDHEN, CDR2 SYDVKM. CDR3 region: CASTGGLGNEKLFF. The CDR3 nucleotides are TGTGCCAGCACCGGAGGGCTGGGAAATGAAAAACTGTTTTTT.

There are a few counts of this clone. The CDR3 reads CSAGHTNTEAFF. The CDR3 DNA follows: TGCAGCGCCGGACATACGAACACTGAAGCTTTCTTT. The rearrangement uses TRBV29-1 and TRBJ1-1, with a tentative D call TRBD1 (5 bases). The CDR3 extends over 12 amino acids. Germline values: CDR1 SQVTM, CDR2 ANQGSEA. Trimming removed 7 bases at V and 1 base at J, with 10 bases between.

The genes are TRBV5-4 and TRBJ1-3; 7 bases agree with TRBD1. This CDR3 has 15 amino acids. Germline loops: CDR1 SGHNT, CDR2 YYREEE (reference sequence). J was trimmed by 0 bases and V by 4 bases; bases with no gene match: 4. The CDR3: CASSPGTASGNTIYF. The CDR3 DNA is TGTGCCAGCAGCCCCGGGACAGCCTCTGGAAACACCATATATTTT.

The chain couples TRBV7-9 to TRBJ1-2; unclear D gene. This CDR3 has 17 residues. The germline gives CDR1 SEHNR, CDR2 FQNEAQ (reference sequence). Trimming removed 4 bases from V and 0 bases from J, with 18 bases in between. The DNA for the CDR3 is TGTGCCAGCAGCTCTAGTGGGAGCTCCGGAGCTAACTATGGCTACACCTTC. This gives the protein CASSSSGSSGANYGYTF.

The chain joins TRBV7-3 to TRBJ1-1, with D unresolved. Germline CDR1 is SGHTA and CDR2 is FQGTGA. This CDR3 has 13 amino acids. The V gene lost 5 bases and the J gene lost 3 bases, with 10 bases spanning the gap. The CDR3 loop is CASSPYGDTEAFF. The CDR3 coding sequence is TGTGCCAGCAGCCCCTACGGGGACACTGAAGCTTTCTTT. The full variable domain, completed using reference TRBV7-3 and TRBJ1-1, is GAGVSQTPSNKVTEKGKYVELRCDPISGHTALYWYRQSLGQGPEFLIYFQGTGAADDSGLPNDRFFAVRPEGSVSTLKIQRTERGDSAVYLCASSPYGDTEAFFGQGTRLTVV.

The J gene is TRBJ2-3, the V gene TRBV4-2; 7 bases agree with TRBD2. Germline assignment: CDR1 LGHNA and CDR2 YNFKEQ. This CDR3 has 15 amino acids. With 5 bases clipped from V and 4 bases from J, the junction kept 9 bases outside the gene matches. CDR3 loop: CASSRIFGGADTQYF. As DNA, the CDR3 is TGTGCCAGCAGCAGGATCTTTGGGGGGGCAGATACGCAGTATTTT.

CDR3 amino acids: CASRPIGPPDEQYF. The CDR3 DNA sequence: TGTGCCAGCAGGCCGATCGGGCCCCCCGACGAGCAGTACTTC. This chain uses TRBV2 with TRBJ2-7; D is undetermined. The germline gives CDR1 SNHLY, CDR2 FYNNEI. This CDR3 comprises 14 residues. V was trimmed by 6 bases and J by 5 bases, leaving 17 bases between them.

The V gene is TRBV4-2, the J gene TRBJ2-7; D is ambiguous. The ends were cut back, 5 bases at V and 7 bases at J, with 6 bases in the middle. The germline CDR1 and CDR2 sequences are LGHNA and YNFKEQ. The CDR3 has 10 residues. CDR3 nucleotides: TGTGCCAGCAGCTTGAGGGAGCAGTACTTC. This encodes CASSLREQYF.